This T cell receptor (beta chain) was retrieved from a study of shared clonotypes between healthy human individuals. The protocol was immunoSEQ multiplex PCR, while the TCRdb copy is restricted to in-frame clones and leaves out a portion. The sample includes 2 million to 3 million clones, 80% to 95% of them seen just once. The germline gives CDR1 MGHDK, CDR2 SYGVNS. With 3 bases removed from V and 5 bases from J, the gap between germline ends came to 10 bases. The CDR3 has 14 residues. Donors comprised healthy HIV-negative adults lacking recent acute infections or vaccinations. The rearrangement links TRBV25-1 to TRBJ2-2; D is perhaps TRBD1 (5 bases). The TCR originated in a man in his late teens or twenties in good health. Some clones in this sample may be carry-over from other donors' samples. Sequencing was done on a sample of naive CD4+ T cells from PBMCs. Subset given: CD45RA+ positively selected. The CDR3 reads CASSEIGVTGELFF. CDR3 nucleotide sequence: TGTGCCAGCAGTGAGATAGGGGTAACCGGGGAGCTGTTTTTT. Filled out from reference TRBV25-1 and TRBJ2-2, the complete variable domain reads EADIYQTPRYLVIGTGKKITLECSQTMGHDKMYWYQQDPGMELHLIHYSYGVNSTEKGDLSSESTVSRIRTEHFPLTLESARPSHTSQYLCASSEIGVTGELFFGEGSRLTVL.